The 31 T cell receptor beta chains listed next were all sequenced from one sample in a study of regulatory T cells in long-lasting Graves disease. Library construction for TCR beta used iRepertoire HTBI primers and Arm-PCR of CDR3 regions. TCRdb passed the multiplex PCR reads through MiXCR, listing each CDR3 protein once. The sample lists about 440,000 distinct CDR3 sequences, roughly 17% occurring once. Described time point: newly diagnosed GD, antithyroid drugs for less than 3 months. The TCR library was made from RNA extracted from PBMCs. The data also belong to a second study, concerning T cells in Graves' hyperthyroidism and ophthalmopathy.

The sample in question was peripheral blood mononuclear cells (PBMCs), obtained at new diagnosis, from a patient treated with antithyroid drugs. The receptors stem from a young woman with Graves disease.

This clonotype was seen a few times. The rearrangement joins TRBV7-9 to TRBJ2-5, with 9 bases aligning to TRBD1. V shed 10 bases and J 1 base; nucleotides not matched to a gene: 4. The CDR3 contains 13 residues. CDR1 is SEHNR and CDR2 is FQNEAQ in the germline V gene (reference sequence). CDR3 loop: CATGTGSQETQYF. In DNA, the CDR3 is TGTGCCACAGGGACAGGGTCCCAAGAGACCCAGTACTTC.

The count of this clonotype is one. One end of the junction does not line up with germline, which may come from a read error. The chain employs TRBV18 and TRBJ1-3; D is undetermined. The V gene's germline CDR1 is KGHSH and CDR2 LQKENI. The CDR3 has 16 residues. CDR3 nucleotides: TGTGCCAGCTCACGGGGAAGTTCCAACTCTGGAAACACCATAGATTTT. This codes for CASSRGSSNSGNTIDF.

Points on this clonotype: Being one base from a much bigger clone, this may be a read error. The chain has TRBV5-1 and TRBJ2-2; the D gene is possibly TRBD2 (5 bases). The CDR3 contains 14 residues. Germline CDR1 reads SGHRS; CDR2 reads YFSETQ. The CDR3 here is CASSFQVGTGERFF. The CDR3, as DNA: TGCGCCAGCAGCTTTCAGGTCGGCACCGGGGAGCGGTTTTTT.

In this sample, this clonotype turned up many times. V usage is TRBV11-2 and J usage is TRBJ2-7; D perhaps matches TRBD2 (6 bases). V dropped 7 bases and J dropped 2 bases, with 12 bases sitting between them. Germline V gene data show CDR1 as SGHAT and CDR2 as FQNNGV. The CDR3 sequence is 13 residues long. CDR3 nucleotide sequence: TGTGCCAGCACCGAGGGAGGAGCCTACGAGCAGTACTTC. Its translation is CASTEGGAYEQYF.

This clonotype was recorded at least ten times. The V call is TRBV7-2, the J call TRBJ2-3; D possibly corresponds to TRBD1 (6 bases). CDR1 SGHTA and CDR2 FQGNSA come from the germline V gene. The CDR3 extends over 15 amino acids. The V end was cut by 5 bases, the J end by 8 bases, with 20 bases between. CDR3: CASSRAIQQGPTQYF. In DNA form, the CDR3 reads TGTGCCAGCAGCCGCGCAATACAACAGGGTCCTACGCAGTATTTT. The full variable domain, completed using reference TRBV7-2 and TRBJ2-3, is GAGVSQSPSNKVTEKGKDVELRCDPISGHTALYWYRQSLGQGLEFLIYFQGNSAPDKSGLPSDRFSAERTGGSVSTLTIQRTQQEDSAVYLCASSRAIQQGPTQYFGPGTRLTVL.

In this sample, this clonotype turned up many times. The rearrangement links TRBV30 to TRBJ1-2, with 7 nucleotides matching TRBD1. Trimming removed 3 bases from V and 4 bases from J; junction bases left unmatched: 5. Germline assignment: CDR1 GTSNPN and CDR2 SVGIG (reference sequence). CDR3 size: 13 residues. The CDR3 protein is CAWRGQRSYGYTF. CDR3 sequence (DNA): TGTGCCTGGAGGGGACAGCGGTCCTATGGCTACACCTTC.

J is TRBJ2-7 and V is TRBV7-2, with TRBD2 identical over 8 bases. Germline V gene sequence: CDR1 SGHTA, CDR2 FQGNSA. The CDR3 has 15 amino acids. Unmatched junction bases numbered 7, after V lost 6 bases and J lost 0 bases. CDR3 coding DNA: TGTGCCAGCAGTCGACCAAGCGGGAGCTCCTACGAGCAGTACTTC. Its translation: CASSRPSGSSYEQYF.

There are many counts of this clonotype. The rearrangement joins TRBV7-8 to TRBJ2-1, with D hard to call. V was shortened by 3 bases and J by 0 bases, with 9 bases between the two germline ends. CDR3 length equals 15 residues. Germline CDR1 SGHVS, CDR2 FQNEAQ. The CDR3 coding sequence is TGTGCCAGCAGCTTGTTTGCGAGCTCCTACAATGAGCAGTTCTTC. Residues: CASSLFASSYNEQFF.

This clonotype has ten or more counts. This chain joins TRBV12-3 or TRBV12-4 and TRBJ2-7; 8 bases fit TRBD2. The trim removed 0 bases at V and 3 bases at J, leaving 10 bases unmatched. CDR3 size: 17 residues. The DNA of the CDR3 is TGTGCCAGCAGTTTAGCCGGAGGGCGGGAGGACCTCTACGAGCAGTACTTC. This gives the protein CASSLAGGREDLYEQYF.

This clonotype occurred many times. The chain joins TRBV10-3 to TRBJ2-1, with 9 bases fitting TRBD2. The CDR3 runs 15 residues. With 4 bases clipped from V and 5 bases from J, the junction kept 6 bases outside the gene matches. Looked up from germline, CDR1 is ENHRY and CDR2 is SYGVKD. The CDR3 nucleotides are TGTGCCATCAGTGGCCTCGGCGGGAGGGACAATGAGCAGTTCTTC. This gives the protein CAISGLGGRDNEQFF.

With regard to this clonotype: An end of the junction differs from the germline gene, which may be a read error. This sequence joins TRBV27 and TRBJ2-7; TRBD1 aligns across 7 bases. CDR3 size: 15 residues. Germline CDR1 MNHEY, CDR2 SMNVEV (reference sequence). Here the CDR3 DNA reads TGTACCAGCAGTGGTTGGGACAGCCTCCACTACGAGCAGTACTTC. Protein product: CTSSGWDSLHYEQYF.

This clonotype has a single count. This chain uses TRBV30 with TRBJ2-7; TRBD1 matches at 7 bases. CDR1 is GTSNPN and CDR2 is SVGIG in the germline V gene (reference sequence). Losses at the gene ends were 3 bases for V and 3 bases for J; bases not matched to a gene: 8. The CDR3 consists of 14 residues. The CDR3 coding sequence is TGTGCCTGGAGCGCCCCGGGACAGAACTACGAGCAGTACTTC. This codes for CAWSAPGQNYEQYF.

This clonotype was counted at least ten times. The chain's CDR3 is CSVERMGLAGTYNEQFF. CDR3 nucleotide sequence: TGCAGCGTTGAGCGGATGGGGCTAGCGGGAACCTACAATGAGCAGTTCTTC. The rearrangement joins TRBV29-1 to TRBJ2-1; TRBD2 matches 9 bases. V lost 3 bases and J lost 2; bases outside the gene matches: 11. Germline CDR1 reads SQVTM; CDR2 reads ANQGSEA. This CDR3 spans 17 amino acids.

This clonotype was picked up a small number of times. The chain has TRBV30 and TRBJ1-3, with unresolved D. Per the germline V gene, CDR1 is GTSNPN and CDR2 is SVGIG (reference sequence). The germline V and J ends were trimmed by 0 bases and 0 bases, with 3 bases remaining between them. This CDR3 has 13 amino acids. As DNA, the CDR3 is TGTGCCTGGAGTGTAGTCTCTGGAAACACCATATATTTT. It yields the protein CAWSVVSGNTIYF.

The chain is built from TRBV18 and TRBJ2-1; TRBD2 might be the D (6 bases). Between the trimmed V and J ends, which lost 1 base and 9 bases, there was a span of 10 bases. This CDR3 has 13 amino acids. The germline gives CDR1 KGHSH, CDR2 LQKENI. CDR3 loop: CASSPRDLGEQFF. The CDR3 DNA sequence: TGTGCCAGCTCACCACGGGACTTAGGTGAGCAGTTCTTC.

A few counts support this clonotype. The CDR3 DNA sequence: TGTGCCACCAGTGATCCGGCCGGGACTAGCGGCTACGAGCAGTACTTC. Amino acids: CATSDPAGTSGYEQYF. This chain uses TRBV24-1 with TRBJ2-7, with 11 bases matching TRBD2. CDR1 and CDR2 (germline): KGHDR, SFDVKD. CDR3 size: 16 residues. With 3 bases clipped from V and 3 bases from J, the junction kept 6 bases outside the gene matches.

This clonotype showed up just once. A much more abundant neighbour one base away suggests this may be a read error. J is TRBJ2-1 and V is TRBV6-2 or TRBV6-3, with 7 nucleotides matching TRBD2. The CDR3 runs 13 residues. Germline lookup yields CDR1 MNHEY and CDR2 SVGEGT. The DNA of the CDR3 is TGTGCCAGCAGTGAAGGAGTTTCGCGGGAGCGGTTCTTC. Its protein product is CASSEGVSRERFF.

This clonotype was recorded at least ten times. V and J are TRBV12-3 or TRBV12-4 and TRBJ2-1; the match to TRBD2 covers 11 bases. CDR3 size: 14 residues. The junction had 6 bases not matched to a gene; V was cut back by 6 bases and J by 8 bases. Here the CDR3 reads CASSRSGRVDEQFF. CDR3 nucleotide sequence: TGTGCCAGCAGCCGTAGCGGGAGGGTCGATGAGCAGTTCTTC.

This clonotype has ten or more counts. The chain joins TRBV20-1 to TRBJ2-7; TRBD1 aligns across 8 bases. CDR3 length: 14 residues. J was trimmed by 7 bases and V by 0 bases; bases with no gene match: 8. CDR1 is DFQATT, CDR2 SNEGSKA, per germline (reference sequence). The CDR3 DNA follows: TGCAGTGCTAGAGATCAGGGGGCCAGGCGGGAGCAGTACTTC. It yields the protein CSARDQGARREQYF.

This clonotype has ten or more counts. The chain combines TRBV11-2 with TRBJ2-7; tentatively, D is TRBD2 (5 bases). V dropped 5 bases and J dropped 6 bases, with 23 bases sitting between them. CDR1 and CDR2 from the germline V gene are SGHAT and FQNNGV. This CDR3 region has 16 residues. DNA for the CDR3: TGTGCCAGCAGCGCCGCCGGGATGATCATTTCTAGCGAGCAGTACTTC. Translation: CASSAAGMIISSEQYF.

This clonotype has a count of ten or more. J is TRBJ2-1 and V is TRBV6-2 or TRBV6-3; possibly TRBD1 for D (6 bases). Trimming took 2 bases from V and 4 from J, leaving 9 bases between them. From germline, CDR1 is MNHEY and CDR2 SVGEGT. This CDR3 comprises 14 residues. The CDR3 DNA follows: TGTGCCAGCAGTTACGCTGGACAGTACAATGAGCAGTTCTTC. Its translation: CASSYAGQYNEQFF.

This clonotype was recorded a few times. The chain joins TRBV10-3 to TRBJ2-1; 13 nucleotides align to TRBD2. This CDR3 is built from 15 residues. Germline-derived CDR1 and CDR2 are ENHRY and SYGVKD. V lost 6 bases and J lost 5; bases outside the gene matches: 4. The CDR3: CAIRGLAGSDNEQFF. The CDR3 DNA reads as TGTGCCATCAGGGGACTAGCGGGAAGCGACAATGAGCAGTTCTTC.

This clonotype was seen many times. The chain couples TRBV27 to TRBJ2-5; TRBD2 agrees at 7 bases. The CDR3 is 15 residues long. Trimming at V came to 6 bases and at J to 2 bases, leaving 9 bases not matched to a gene. Germline CDR1 is MNHEY and CDR2 is SMNVEV (reference sequence). The chain's CDR3 is CASRPHLAEQETQYF. DNA for the CDR3: TGTGCCAGCAGACCTCACCTAGCGGAGCAAGAGACCCAGTACTTC.

This clonotype was seen repeatedly, ten times or more. The chain carries TRBV5-1 and TRBJ2-2; D call uncertain. From germline, CDR1 is SGHRS and CDR2 YFSETQ. CDR3 length equals 12 residues. V lost 4 bases and J lost 6, with 7 bases in between. This CDR3 is CASSAFPGELFF. In DNA, the CDR3 is TGCGCCAGCAGCGCGTTCCCCGGGGAGCTGTTTTTT.

This clonotype was observed many times. The chain is built from TRBV7-9 and TRBJ2-7; maybe TRBD2 (6 bases). The CDR3 has 15 amino acids. V was clipped by 1 base and J by 3 bases, with 13 bases between them. Germline CDR1 reads SEHNR; CDR2 reads FQNEAQ (reference sequence). Written as DNA, the CDR3 is TGTGCCAGCAGCTTAGACGGGGGACTCGACTACGAGCAGTACTTC. It specifies CASSLDGGLDYEQYF.

The sample holds one count of this clonotype. A much more abundant neighbour one base away suggests this may be a read error. The genes are TRBV27 and TRBJ2-1, with unresolved D. Germline assignment: CDR1 MNHEY and CDR2 SMNVEV (reference sequence). This CDR3 is built from 16 residues. CDR3 DNA: TGTGCCAGCAGTTTATTTGGTAGCCAGCTATCCGATGAGCAGTCCTTC. It specifies CASSLFGSQLSDEQSF.

This clonotype was counted ten times or more. The genes are TRBV18 and TRBJ2-1; D unresolved. Germline CDR1 reads KGHSH; CDR2 reads LQKENI. V was cut by 2 bases and J by 7 bases, with 12 bases left in between. The CDR3 has 14 amino acids. CDR3 sequence reads: CASSPGQALNEQFF. CDR3 coding DNA: TGTGCCAGCTCACCAGGGCAAGCTTTGAATGAGCAGTTCTTC.

This clonotype was counted at least ten times. The V call is TRBV20-1, the J call TRBJ2-1; D call uncertain. This CDR3 spans 15 amino acids. Trimming cost V 0 bases and J 0 bases, with 9 bases left between them. The germline CDR1 and CDR2 sequences are DFQATT and SNEGSKA (reference sequence). The CDR3 loop reads CSAREWRTSYNEQFF. Here the CDR3 DNA reads TGCAGTGCTAGAGAATGGCGGACCTCCTACAATGAGCAGTTCTTC.

This chain links TRBV27 with TRBJ2-1, with D possibly being TRBD1 (6 bases). V dropped 7 bases and J dropped 5 bases, with 18 bases sitting between them. CDR1 is MNHEY and CDR2 is SMNVEV in the germline V gene (reference sequence). The CDR3 sequence is 15 residues long. The CDR3 here is CASIAWNRDNNEQFF. In DNA form, the CDR3 reads TGTGCCAGCATTGCTTGGAACAGGGACAACAATGAGCAGTTCTTC.

This clonotype was detected many times. The V gene is TRBV20-1, the J gene TRBJ2-5; TRBD2 aligns across 15 bases. Per germline, CDR1 DFQATT and CDR2 SNEGSKA (reference sequence). This CDR3 has 15 amino acids. Trimming at V came to 7 bases and at J to 5 bases, leaving 8 bases not matched to a gene. The CDR3 protein is CSVRLGLAGGETQYF. CDR3 coding DNA: TGCAGTGTCCGGCTTGGACTAGCGGGGGGGGAGACCCAGTACTTC.

This clonotype showed up many times. This chain links TRBV3-1 with TRBJ1-1; D is undetermined. Trimming pared 4 bases from V and 6 bases from J, leaving 15 bases between. Germline assignment: CDR1 LGHDT and CDR2 YNNKEL (reference sequence). The CDR3 covers 14 residues. CDR3 nucleotides: TGTGCCAGCAGCCCCACGGGGATACGGCCTGAAGCTTTCTTT. Translated: CASSPTGIRPEAFF.